These T cell receptor beta chains were read from a single sample in a study of Graves' ophthalmopathy and Graves' hyperthyroidism. Each CDR3 protein is one row after TCRdb ran MiXCR on the multiplex PCR reads. The sample carries around 1.1 million distinct CDR3 sequences, roughly two fifths recorded once. Sequenced: peripheral blood or thyroid tissue (not recorded which). The receptor source for this set is an adult man with Graves' hyperthyroidism. Both conserved end residues are part of each CDR3. Each record gives: CDR3 DNA, CDR3 protein, J gene, clone size, D gene, V gene. The D gene is left open where the match is weak. Some rows mark clone size as missing; the rest say once, few, many or name a class of expanded clone.

CDR3 DNA: TGTGCCAGCAGCGGACAGGGGTTCCTTCATTCACCCCTCCACTTT
CDR3 protein: CASSGQGFLHSPLHF
J gene: TRBJ1-6
clone size: -
D gene: TRBD1
V gene: TRBV27

CDR3 DNA: TGTGCCAGCAGCCCGGGACAGGGGGCTTCGGCGGCAGAGCAGTACTTC
CDR3 protein: CASSPGQGASAAEQYF
J gene: TRBJ2-7
clone size: -
D gene: TRBD1
V gene: TRBV2

CDR3 DNA: TGTGCCTGGAGGGACAGAAGTGAAGCTTTCTTT
CDR3 protein: CAWRDRSEAFF
J gene: TRBJ1-1
clone size: few
D gene: -
V gene: TRBV30

CDR3 DNA: TGCAGTGCCAACCCCATGGGACTTGGAAACACCATATATTTT
CDR3 protein: CSANPMGLGNTIYF
J gene: TRBJ1-3
clone size: -
D gene: -
V gene: TRBV20-1

CDR3 DNA: TGCGCCAGCAGCGCGGGTAAGGCGTACGAGCAGTACTTC
CDR3 protein: CASSAGKAYEQYF
J gene: TRBJ2-7
clone size: -
D gene: -
V gene: TRBV5-1

CDR3 DNA: TGTGCCATCAGTGGGGCCCCGGGACAGGAACTCCAAGAGACCCAGTACTTC
CDR3 protein: CAISGAPGQELQETQYF
J gene: TRBJ2-5
clone size: many
D gene: TRBD1
V gene: TRBV10-3

CDR3 DNA: TGTGCCATCAGTGAGAGGCAGACTAGCGGGGCGCCTGGGGCCAACGTCCTGACTTTC
CDR3 protein: CAISERQTSGAPGANVLTF
J gene: TRBJ2-6
clone size: -
D gene: TRBD2
V gene: TRBV10-3

CDR3 DNA: TGTGCCGGCAGTGAAGGACTGAATTCACCCCTCCACTTT
CDR3 protein: CAGSEGLNSPLHF
J gene: TRBJ1-6
clone size: -
D gene: -
V gene: TRBV7-6

CDR3 DNA: TGTGCCAGCAGCCAAGATAAGGGACAGGTCGAGCAGTACTTC
CDR3 protein: CASSQDKGQVEQYF
J gene: TRBJ2-7
clone size: -
D gene: TRBD1
V gene: TRBV3-1

CDR3 DNA: TGTGCCAGCAGCTTCGGGACAGTCGGCCTGGGGGAACTGTTTTTT
CDR3 protein: CASSFGTVGLGELFF
J gene: TRBJ1-4
clone size: few
D gene: TRBD1
V gene: TRBV7-9

CDR3 DNA: TGTGCCACCAGCAGAGAGATTGGGAACCAAGAGACCCAGTACTTC
CDR3 protein: CATSREIGNQETQYF
J gene: TRBJ2-5
clone size: -
D gene: -
V gene: TRBV15

CDR3 DNA: TGCAGCTTAGGACTAGCGCCACAAGAGACCCAGTACTTC
CDR3 protein: CSLGLAPQETQYF
J gene: TRBJ2-5
clone size: -
D gene: TRBD2
V gene: TRBV29-1

CDR3 DNA: TGCGCCAGCAGCTTGGGGACCCACTATGGCTACACCTTC
CDR3 protein: CASSLGTHYGYTF
J gene: TRBJ1-2
clone size: many
D gene: -
V gene: TRBV5-1

CDR3 DNA: TGTGCCAGCAGTTACCAGACATGGAACACCGGGGAGCTGTTTTTT
CDR3 protein: CASSYQTWNTGELFF
J gene: TRBJ2-2
clone size: few
D gene: -
V gene: TRBV7-7

CDR3 DNA: TGTGCCAGCAGCAACCGGGACAGACTCCAACATGGGGAGACCCAGTACTTC
CDR3 protein: CASSNRDRLQHGETQYF
J gene: TRBJ2-5
clone size: -
D gene: TRBD1
V gene: TRBV7-2

CDR3 DNA: TGTGCCAGCGGTCCGGGCAATCAGCCCCAGCATTTT
CDR3 protein: CASGPGNQPQHF
J gene: TRBJ1-5
clone size: many
D gene: -
V gene: TRBV12-3/TRBV12-4

CDR3 DNA: TGTGCCAGCAGCGAGACACCGACCTACGAGCAGTACTTC
CDR3 protein: CASSETPTYEQYF
J gene: TRBJ2-7
clone size: many
D gene: -
V gene: TRBV9

CDR3 DNA: TGTGCCAGCAGACTAGCGGGAGTCCGGGAGACCCAGTACTTC
CDR3 protein: CASRLAGVRETQYF
J gene: TRBJ2-5
clone size: many
D gene: TRBD2
V gene: TRBV11-2

CDR3 DNA: TGTGCCAGCAGGGGACTAGCGGGTCGCTCTGGGGCCAACGTCCTGACTTTC
CDR3 protein: CASRGLAGRSGANVLTF
J gene: TRBJ2-6
clone size: -
D gene: TRBD2
V gene: TRBV11-2

CDR3 DNA: TGCGCCAGCAGCCAAGAGAGTTTAGAGGCCGATAGCTCCTATAATTCACCCCTCCACTTT
CDR3 protein: CASSQESLEADSSYNSPLHF
J gene: TRBJ1-6
clone size: once
D gene: -
V gene: TRBV7-9

CDR3 DNA: TGTGCCAGTAGTCAGCTTACCCCCCAGTTCTTTAGCAATCAGCCCCAGCATTTT
CDR3 protein: CASSQLTPQFFSNQPQHF
J gene: TRBJ1-5
clone size: -
D gene: -
V gene: TRBV19

CDR3 DNA: TGTGCCAGCAGTGAGTCGGGACAGATCAATCAGCCCCAGCATTTT
CDR3 protein: CASSESGQINQPQHF
J gene: TRBJ1-5
clone size: many
D gene: TRBD1
V gene: TRBV2